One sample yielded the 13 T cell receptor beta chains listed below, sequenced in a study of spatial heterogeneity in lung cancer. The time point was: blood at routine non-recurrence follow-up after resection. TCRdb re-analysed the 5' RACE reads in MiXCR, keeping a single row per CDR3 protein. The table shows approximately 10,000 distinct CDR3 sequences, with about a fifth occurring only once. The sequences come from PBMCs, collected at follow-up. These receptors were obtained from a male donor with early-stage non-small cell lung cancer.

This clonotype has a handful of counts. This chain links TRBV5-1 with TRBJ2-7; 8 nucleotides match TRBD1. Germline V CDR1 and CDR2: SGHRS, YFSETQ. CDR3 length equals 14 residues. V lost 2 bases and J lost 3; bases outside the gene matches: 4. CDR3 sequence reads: CASSLQGDHYEQYF. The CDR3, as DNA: TGCGCCAGCAGCTTACAGGGGGACCACTACGAGCAGTACTTC.

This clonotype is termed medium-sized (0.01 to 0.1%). CDR3 nucleotide sequence: TGCGCCAGCAGCGAACAGGGGACGCCCTACGAGCAGTACTTC. Translating gives CASSEQGTPYEQYF. The J gene is TRBJ2-7, the V gene TRBV5-1; 7 positions match TRBD1. Germline V gene data show CDR1 as SGHRS and CDR2 as YFSETQ. This CDR3 region has 14 residues. Trimming cost V 4 bases and J 2 bases; bases outside gene matches: 6.

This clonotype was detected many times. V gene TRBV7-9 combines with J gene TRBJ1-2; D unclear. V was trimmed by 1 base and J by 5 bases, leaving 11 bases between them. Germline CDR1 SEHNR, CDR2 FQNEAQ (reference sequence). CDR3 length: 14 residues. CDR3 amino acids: CASSLDLEVYGYTF. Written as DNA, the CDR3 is TGTGCCAGCAGCTTAGACCTGGAGGTATATGGCTACACCTTC.

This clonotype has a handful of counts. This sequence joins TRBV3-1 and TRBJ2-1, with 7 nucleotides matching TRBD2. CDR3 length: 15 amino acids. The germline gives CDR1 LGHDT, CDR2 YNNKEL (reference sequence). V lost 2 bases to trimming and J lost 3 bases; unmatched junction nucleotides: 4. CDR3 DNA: TGTGCCAGCAGCCAAAGGACTAGGTTCTACAATGAGCAGTTCTTC. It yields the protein CASSQRTRFYNEQFF.

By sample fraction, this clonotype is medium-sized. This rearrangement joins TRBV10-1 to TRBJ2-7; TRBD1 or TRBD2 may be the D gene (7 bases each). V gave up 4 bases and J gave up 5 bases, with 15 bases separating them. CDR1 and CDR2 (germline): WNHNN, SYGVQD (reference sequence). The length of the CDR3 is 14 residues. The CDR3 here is CASSAHRGGNEQYF. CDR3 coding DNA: TGCGCCAGCAGTGCCCACAGGGGAGGGAACGAGCAGTACTTC.

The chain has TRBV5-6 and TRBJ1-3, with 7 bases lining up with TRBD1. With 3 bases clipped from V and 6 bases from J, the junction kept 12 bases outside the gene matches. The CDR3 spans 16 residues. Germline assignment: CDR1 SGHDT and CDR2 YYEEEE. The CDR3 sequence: CASSSLAGTDANTIYF. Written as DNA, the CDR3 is TGTGCCAGCAGCTCTTTGGCAGGGACAGACGCAAACACCATATATTTT. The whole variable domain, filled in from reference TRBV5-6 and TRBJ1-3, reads DAGVTQSPTHLIKTRGQQVTLRCSPKSGHDTVSWYQQALGQGPQFIFQYYEEEERQRGNFPDRFSGHQFPNYSSELNVNALLLGDSALYLCASSSLAGTDANTIYFGEGSWLTVV.

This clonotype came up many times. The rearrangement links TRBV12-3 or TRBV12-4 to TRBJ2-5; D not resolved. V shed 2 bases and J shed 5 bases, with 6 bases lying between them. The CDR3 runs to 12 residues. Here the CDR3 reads CASSLKKETQYF. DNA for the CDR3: TGTGCCAGCAGTTTAAAGAAGGAGACCCAGTACTTC.

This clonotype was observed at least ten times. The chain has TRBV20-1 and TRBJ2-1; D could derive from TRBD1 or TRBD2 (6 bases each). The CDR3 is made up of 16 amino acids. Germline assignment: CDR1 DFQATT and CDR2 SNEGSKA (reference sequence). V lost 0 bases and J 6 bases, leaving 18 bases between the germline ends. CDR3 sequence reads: CSARDIGRGVGNEQFF. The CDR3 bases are TGCAGTGCTAGAGATATTGGTAGGGGGGTTGGCAATGAGCAGTTCTTC.

Here the CDR3 DNA reads TGCAGTGCTAGCCCCGACGGGAACACTGAAGCTTTCTTT. Protein: CSASPDGNTEAFF. The J gene is TRBJ1-1, the V gene TRBV20-1; no reliable D call. The CDR3 extends over 13 amino acids. Germline-derived CDR1 and CDR2 are DFQATT and SNEGSKA (reference sequence). V was cut by 3 bases and J by 1 base, with 9 bases left in between.

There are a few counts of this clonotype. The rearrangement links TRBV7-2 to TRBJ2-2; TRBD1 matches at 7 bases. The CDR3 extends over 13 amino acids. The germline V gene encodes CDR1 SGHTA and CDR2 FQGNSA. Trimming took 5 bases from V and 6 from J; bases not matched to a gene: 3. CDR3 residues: CASSRDRAGELFF. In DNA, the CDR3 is TGTGCCAGCAGCCGCGACAGGGCCGGGGAGCTGTTTTTT.

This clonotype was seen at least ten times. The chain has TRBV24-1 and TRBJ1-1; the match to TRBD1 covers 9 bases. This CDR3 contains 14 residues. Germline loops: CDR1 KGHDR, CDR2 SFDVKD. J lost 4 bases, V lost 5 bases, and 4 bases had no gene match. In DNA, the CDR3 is TGTGCCACCAGTGGTGCGACAGGGGGCACTGAAGCTTTCTTT. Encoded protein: CATSGATGGTEAFF.

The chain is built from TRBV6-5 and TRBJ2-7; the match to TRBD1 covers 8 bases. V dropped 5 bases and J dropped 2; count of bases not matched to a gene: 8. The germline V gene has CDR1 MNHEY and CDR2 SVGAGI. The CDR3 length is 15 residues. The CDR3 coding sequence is TGTGCCAGCAGTCGGACAGGGACGGGCGCCTACGAGCAGTACTTC. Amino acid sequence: CASSRTGTGAYEQYF.

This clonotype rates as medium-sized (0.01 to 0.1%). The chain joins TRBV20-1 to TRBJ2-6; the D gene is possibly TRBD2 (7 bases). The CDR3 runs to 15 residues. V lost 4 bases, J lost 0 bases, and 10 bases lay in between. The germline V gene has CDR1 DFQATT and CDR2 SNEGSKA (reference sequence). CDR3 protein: CSATGGLSGANVLTF. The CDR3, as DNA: TGCAGTGCTACGGGGGGCCTCTCTGGGGCCAACGTCCTGACTTTC.